These 18 T cell receptor beta chains were all obtained from the same sample, sequenced in a study of blood T cell repertoires in COVID-19. Here immunoSEQ multiplex PCR was the method, and the copy in TCRdb shows in-frame clones only, minus some. This sample carries 200,000 to 300,000 clones, around 86% of them seen once, and the ten largest clones take approximately 13%. Sample: peripheral blood. These receptors came from an older woman with active or convalescent COVID-19.

There are a few counts of this clone. This chain uses TRBV28 with TRBJ1-3; D not certain. CDR3 length equals 14 residues. Germline-derived CDR1 and CDR2 are MDHEN and SYDVKM. The V and J ends lost 4 bases and 9 bases respectively, with 16 bases between them. As DNA, the CDR3 is TGTGCCAGCAGTTCCCCCGGCGGCAGTTCCACCATATATTTT. This translates into CASSSPGGSSTIYF.

This clone has ten or more counts. The chain joins TRBV7-9 to TRBJ2-3; weak D call: TRBD2 (6 bases). V was shortened by 6 bases and J by 1 base, with 14 bases between the two germline ends. The CDR3 length is 15 residues. Germline V lookup: CDR1 SEHNR, CDR2 FQNEAQ (reference sequence). CDR3 DNA sequence: TGTGCCAGCAGACGACTAGATGGCGGCACAGATACGCAGTATTTT. Its protein is CASRRLDGGTDTQYF.

This sequence joins TRBV4-3 and TRBJ1-2; the match to TRBD1 covers 10 bases. The CDR3 is 17 amino acids. The V segment lost 1 base and the J segment 6 bases; nucleotides outside the gene matches: 11. In germline, CDR1 is LGHNA, CDR2 YSLEER. The CDR3 sequence: CASSQGLDRGPLDGYTF. DNA for the CDR3: TGCGCCAGCAGCCAAGGTCTCGACAGGGGGCCATTGGATGGCTACACCTTC.

The chain employs TRBV6-1 and TRBJ1-6; D possibly corresponds to TRBD1 (6 bases). Trimming took off 2 bases at V and 10 bases at J, with 18 bases between the two ends. Germline V lookup: CDR1 MNHNS, CDR2 SASEGT. The CDR3 runs 16 residues. As DNA, the CDR3 is TGTGCCAGCAGTGAAAATGTAAACAGGGCAGGGTCACCCCTCCACTTT. Translating it yields CASSENVNRAGSPLHF.

This clone was seen once. The CDR3 sequence is CASSLSGTDYGYTF. CDR3 DNA sequence: TGCGCCAGCAGTTTATCCGGGACAGACTATGGCTACACCTTC. V gene TRBV5-1 combines with J gene TRBJ1-2; 7 bases match TRBD1. CDR1 is SGHRS and CDR2 is YFSETQ in the germline V gene. V was clipped by 5 bases and J by 3 bases; unmatched bases: 7. The CDR3 is 14 amino acids.

This rearrangement joins TRBV3-1 (or the pseudogene TRBV3-2) to TRBJ1-5, with TRBD1 as a possible D gene (6 bases). Germline assignment: CDR1 LGHDT and CDR2 YNNKEL (reference sequence). Trimming took off 5 bases at V and 2 bases at J, with 13 bases between the two ends. The CDR3 is 15 residues long. As DNA, the CDR3 is TGTGCCAGCAGCTCGACAGGAAGTGGCAATCAGCCCCAGCATTTT. Amino acid sequence: CASSSTGSGNQPQHF.

The chain couples TRBV7-2 to TRBJ2-1; D is uncertain. The V end was cut by 8 bases, the J end by 1 base, with 6 bases between. The CDR3 spans 12 residues. Germline V gene lookup returns CDR1 SGHTA and CDR2 FQGNSA. The DNA of the CDR3 is TGTGCCAGCTCACAGTCCTACAATGAGCAGTTCTTC. Its protein is CASSQSYNEQFF.

V gene TRBV9 combines with J gene TRBJ1-2, with D possibly matching TRBD1 (5 bases). Germline V gives CDR1 SGDLS, CDR2 YYNGEE. V was cut by 0 bases and J by 7 bases, with 13 bases left in between. The CDR3 extends over 14 amino acids. Here the CDR3 reads CASSVGSGVAGYTF. The CDR3 DNA reads TGTGCCAGCAGCGTAGGCTCGGGGGTGGCTGGCTACACCTTC. Looking up the rest from reference TRBV9 and TRBJ1-2 gives the full variable domain: DSGVTQTPKHLITATGQRVTLRCSPRSGDLSVYWYQQSLDQGLQFLIQYYNGEERAKGNILERFSAQQFPDLHSELNLSSLELGDSALYFCASSVGSGVAGYTFGSGTRLTVV.

This clone was observed a handful of times. This rearrangement joins TRBV5-5 to TRBJ2-5; the D gene is possibly TRBD1 (5 bases). The germline V and J ends were trimmed by 2 bases and 5 bases, with 10 bases remaining between them. CDR3 length: 13 residues. From germline, CDR1 is SGHKS and CDR2 YYEKEE (reference sequence). The CDR3 bases are TGTGCCAGCAGCTTAACAGGAGTGGAGACCCAGTACTTC. Its translation: CASSLTGVETQYF.

This chain links TRBV29-1 with TRBJ1-3, with a weak D call TRBD1 (5 bases). Germline CDR1 is SQVTM and CDR2 is ANQGSEA. V gave up 4 bases and J gave up 1 base, with 11 bases separating them. The length of the CDR3 is 14 residues. Here the CDR3 reads CSVVLQESGNTIYF. The CDR3, as DNA: TGCAGCGTTGTCTTACAGGAATCTGGAAACACCATATATTTT.

In DNA, the CDR3 is TGTGCCAGCAGCTTTCCCGGGACAGGGACCGGGGAGCTGTTTTTT. This encodes CASSFPGTGTGELFF. This chain connects TRBV11-2 to TRBJ2-2; 9 bases are a match to TRBD1. The CDR3 spans 15 residues. Trimming cost V 3 bases and J 5 bases; bases outside gene matches: 4. The germline V gene has CDR1 SGHAT and CDR2 FQNNGV.

Here the CDR3 reads CASSYGQGGSPLHF. The CDR3 DNA sequence: TGTGCCAGCAGTTACGGGCAGGGGGGCTCACCCCTCCACTTT. The chain has TRBV6-2 or TRBV6-3 and TRBJ1-6, with 7 bases that match TRBD1. This CDR3 spans 14 amino acids. Germline V gene lookup returns CDR1 MNHEY and CDR2 SVGEGT. The V gene end was trimmed by 2 bases and the J gene end by 10 bases; junction bases not matched to a gene: 5.

Only a few counts were recorded for this clone. The chain links TRBV3-1 (or the pseudogene TRBV3-2) to TRBJ1-1; D unclear. The germline V gene encodes CDR1 LGHDT and CDR2 YNNKEL (reference sequence). V shed 4 bases and J shed 2 bases, with 5 bases lying between them. The CDR3 covers 12 residues. The CDR3 region has the DNA TGTGCCAGCAGCCGGCCCAACACTGAAGCTTTCTTT. Residues: CASSRPNTEAFF.

V usage is TRBV18 and J usage is TRBJ1-6; D may be TRBD1 (6 bases). The CDR3 is 19 residues long. Germline CDR1 KGHSH, CDR2 LQKENI. With 1 base removed from V and 0 bases from J, the gap between germline ends came to 16 bases. The CDR3 DNA follows: TGTGCCAGCTCACCACAGGGTGGGGGCTTTAGCTCCTATAATTCACCCCTCCACTTT. Its protein product is CASSPQGGGFSSYNSPLHF.

This clone was observed a few times. The chain is built from TRBV12-5 and TRBJ2-1, with 8 bases fitting TRBD2. The germline gives CDR1 LGHNT, CDR2 FRNRAP. The V gene end was trimmed by 6 bases and the J gene end by 5 bases; junction bases not matched to a gene: 9. The CDR3 has 15 residues. For the CDR3, the DNA is TGTGCTAGTGGCCCCGGGAGGGCGGGGAACAATGAGCAGTTCTTC. Encoded protein: CASGPGRAGNNEQFF.

This clone was found once. This sequence joins TRBV2 and TRBJ1-1; 8 bases are a match to TRBD1. CDR3 size: 15 residues. V shed 4 bases and J 1 base; nucleotides not matched to a gene: 5. The germline V gene has CDR1 SNHLY and CDR2 FYNNEI. CDR3 sequence: CASSGPGTGNTEAFF. The CDR3 region has the DNA TGTGCCAGCAGTGGACCCGGGACAGGGAACACTGAAGCTTTCTTT.

CDR3 nucleotides: TGTGCCAGCAGGCGCGCGGACAGGCGGGAGACCCAGTACTTC. Its translation: CASRRADRRETQYF. This chain uses TRBV7-9 with TRBJ2-5; 7 nucleotides match TRBD1. With 6 bases clipped from V and 5 bases from J, the junction kept 9 bases outside the gene matches. This CDR3 comprises 14 residues. The germline CDR1 and CDR2 sequences are SEHNR and FQNEAQ (reference sequence).

This clone was seen once. The V and J genes are TRBV5-1 and TRBJ1-1, with a tentative D call TRBD1 (6 bases). There are 17 residues in the CDR3. Looked up from germline, CDR1 is SGHRS and CDR2 is YFSETQ. V was cut by 0 bases and J by 0 bases, with 15 bases left in between. DNA of the CDR3: TGCGCCAGCAGCTTGGCCCCGGCAGGGGACATGAACACTGAAGCTTTCTTT. It is translated as CASSLAPAGDMNTEAFF. Full variable domain (remainder filled in from reference TRBV5-1 and TRBJ1-1): KAGVTQTPRYLIKTRGQQVTLSCSPISGHRSVSWYQQTPGQGLQFLFEYFSETQRNKGNFPGRFSGRQFSNSRSEMNVSTLELGDSALYLCASSLAPAGDMNTEAFFGQGTRLTVV.